Sequencing of this T cell receptor (beta chain) was carried out in a study of T cell responses to AZD1222 COVID-19 vaccine (dated by TCRdb to about 2021). In the study overall: TCR sequencing was performed for roughly 240 trial participants, of whom about 200 were given two doses of AZD1222 and around 26 were given two doses of MenACWY control vaccine. Trial participants were enrolled by age into 18-55, 56-69 and 70-plus year subgroups, with around 150, 28 and 57 TCR-sequenced participants respectively. The study at large found these results: Only 5 to 7 AZD1222 recipients were SARS-CoV-2 seropositive at baseline, limiting conclusions about previously exposed vaccinees. Epitopes outside the regions mutated in the B.1.351 and B.1.1.7 variants were reportedly recognized by nearly half of the unique spike-specific TCRs. The 56-69-year group was small, and its depth increase did not reach significance, likely because of low power. Because no day 14 peak-response samples were available, repertoires were characterized only after the peak T cell response. Participants were mostly white British, with more females than males. The authors suggested clonal diversity may have been underestimated. After two AZD1222 doses, spike-specific TCR breadth and depth were significantly higher than at day 0 and than in MenACWY recipients. The whole spike protein was spanned by vaccine-associated CD4 TCRs, and dominant responses were seen in regions 160-218 and 743-854.

This clone has just one count. Its specific antigen is unknown. There are no base qualities to consult, and no much larger clone falls within one base. The CDR3 regions of human TCRbeta chains were analyzed by immunosequencing. On the authors' methods: Repertoire TCRs were checked for matches against a reference library of SARS-CoV-2-specific TCRs that had been generated using the MIRA antigen-specificity platform. Breadth meant the fraction of unique TCRs that were SARS-CoV-2-associated, whereas depth meant the fraction of total T cells that were SARS-CoV-2-associated. Using the MIRA data, every spike-specific TCR was mapped to the spike region that the TCR reacted to and assigned to either a CD4 or a CD8 class. Log10-transformed breadth and depth values were compared by one-way ANOVA with Sidak's multiple comparisons tests. What TCRdb holds here is the immuneACCESS table cut down to in-frame rearrangements. Part of the clones is not present; checked against another copy, under half of the missing clones reflect an unresolved V gene, and the others are unexplained. V and J calls and clone size follow that table, whereas D and trimming were derived from the DNA. Across this sample there are 110,000 to 150,000 clones, with about 92% seen only once. Of the sample, 10% to 15% falls within the top ten clones.

The germline V gene yields ENHRY for CDR1 and SYGVKD for CDR2. Counted from cysteine to phenylalanine, this CDR3 has 16 amino acids. CDR3 DNA is the only sequence kept; it has 48 bases, read in frame from the first base. After removal of 2 bases from V and 3 bases from J, the junction retains 8 bases not matched to a gene. Read against the paper, the sample's time point label means: sample from adult after SARS-CoV-2 infection, after symptom onset. A couple of convalescent COVID-19 patients, sampled after symptom onset from adults with prior SARS-CoV-2 infection, were also TCR-sequenced for comparison.

The chain links TRBV10-3 with TRBJ2-7; the central 9 bases match TRBD2. This TCR derives from an adult who had recovered from COVID-19. Sequenced material: peripheral blood, taken after recovery from COVID-19. The nucleotides read TGTGCCATCAGTGAGAGACTAGCGGTCTCTAACTACGAGCAGTACTTC. Protein translation: CAISERLAVSNYEQYF.